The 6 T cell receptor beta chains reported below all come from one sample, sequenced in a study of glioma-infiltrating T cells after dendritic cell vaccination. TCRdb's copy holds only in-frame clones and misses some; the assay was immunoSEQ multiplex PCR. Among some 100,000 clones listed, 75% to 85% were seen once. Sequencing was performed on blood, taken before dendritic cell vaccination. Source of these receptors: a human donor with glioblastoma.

CDR3 protein: CASSQAEAYGYTF. The CDR3 coding sequence is TGTGCCAGCAGCCAAGCGGAGGCCTATGGCTACACCTTC. The chain couples TRBV4-2 to TRBJ1-2; no firm D call. Germline assignment: CDR1 LGHNA and CDR2 YNFKEQ. The CDR3 is 13 residues long. V lost 1 base to trimming and J lost 4 bases, with 7 bases between them.

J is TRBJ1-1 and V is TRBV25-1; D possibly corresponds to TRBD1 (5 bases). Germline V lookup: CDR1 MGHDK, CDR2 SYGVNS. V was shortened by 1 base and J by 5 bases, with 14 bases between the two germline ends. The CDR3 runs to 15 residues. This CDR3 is CASSESWRGETEAFF. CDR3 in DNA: TGTGCCAGCAGTGAATCTTGGCGGGGCGAGACTGAAGCTTTCTTT.

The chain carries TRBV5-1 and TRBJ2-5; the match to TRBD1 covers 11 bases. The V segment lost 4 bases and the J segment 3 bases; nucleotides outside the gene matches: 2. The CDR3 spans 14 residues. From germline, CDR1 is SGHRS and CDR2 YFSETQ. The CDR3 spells CASSGGQGEETQYF. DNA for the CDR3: TGCGCCAGCAGCGGGGGACAGGGGGAAGAGACCCAGTACTTC.

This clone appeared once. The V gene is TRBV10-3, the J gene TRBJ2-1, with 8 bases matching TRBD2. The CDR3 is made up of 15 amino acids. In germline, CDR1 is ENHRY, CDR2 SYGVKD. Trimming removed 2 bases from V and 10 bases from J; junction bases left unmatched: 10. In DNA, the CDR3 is TGTGCCATCAGTGAGGTGGGACTAGTCATGGGGGAGCAGTTCTTC. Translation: CAISEVGLVMGEQFF.

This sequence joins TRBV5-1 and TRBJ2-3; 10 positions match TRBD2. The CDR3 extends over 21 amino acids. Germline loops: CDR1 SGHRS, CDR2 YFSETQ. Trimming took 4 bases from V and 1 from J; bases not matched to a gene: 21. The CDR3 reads CASSISGASGSGMGGTDTQYF. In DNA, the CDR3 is TGCGCCAGCAGCATCTCTGGGGCTAGCGGGAGCGGAATGGGGGGCACAGATACGCAGTATTTT. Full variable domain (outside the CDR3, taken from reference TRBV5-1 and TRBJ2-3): KAGVTQTPRYLIKTRGQQVTLSCSPISGHRSVSWYQQTPGQGLQFLFEYFSETQRNKGNFPGRFSGRQFSNSRSEMNVSTLELGDSALYLCASSISGASGSGMGGTDTQYFGPGTRLTVL.

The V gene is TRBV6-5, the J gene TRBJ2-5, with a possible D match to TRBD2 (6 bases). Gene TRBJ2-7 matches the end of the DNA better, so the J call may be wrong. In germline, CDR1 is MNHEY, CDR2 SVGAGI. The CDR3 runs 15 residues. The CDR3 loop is CASARGRTLGYEQYF. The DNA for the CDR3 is TGTGCCAGCGCCCGAGGGAGGACCTTGGGCTACGAGCAGTACTTC.